Listed here are 21 T cell receptor beta chains from one sample, sequenced in a study of T cell changes during pregnancy in multiple sclerosis. Sequenced by immunoSEQ multiplex PCR; TCRdb stores in-frame clones only, minus some. The table lists 91,000 or so clones, approximately 92% of them singletons. This sample comprised peripheral blood, obtained after pregnancy. These TCRs come from a female donor with multiple sclerosis, enrolled in a pregnancy study.

This chain connects TRBV5-1 to TRBJ2-5; unclear D gene. CDR1 is SGHRS, CDR2 YFSETQ, per germline. Trimming shortened V by 0 bases and J by 1 base, and 16 bases separated the two germline ends. CDR3 length: 17 residues. This CDR3 is CASSLGRASAFQETQYF. CDR3 in DNA: TGCGCCAGCAGCTTGGGCCGAGCGAGCGCCTTCCAAGAGACCCAGTACTTC.

The chain employs TRBV7-8 and TRBJ2-5; 8 bases are shared with TRBD1. Germline V gene data show CDR1 as SGHVS and CDR2 as FQNEAQ. The trim removed 1 base at V and 5 bases at J, leaving 9 bases unmatched. CDR3 length equals 16 residues. CDR3 loop: CASSLGRGRLKETQYF. The CDR3 DNA follows: TGTGCCAGCAGCTTAGGCAGGGGGCGCCTGAAGGAGACCCAGTACTTC. Full variable domain (rest looked up from reference TRBV7-8 and TRBJ2-5): GAGVSQSPRYKVAKRGQDVALRCDPISGHVSLFWYQQALGQGPEFLTYFQNEAQLDKSGLPSDRFFAERPEGSVSTLKIQRTQQEDSAVYLCASSLGRGRLKETQYFGPGTRLLVL.

This rearrangement joins TRBV28 to TRBJ2-7, with 7 nucleotides matching TRBD2. Germline trimming cut 2 bases from V and 0 bases from J; bases unmatched to any gene: 4. The CDR3 length is 15 residues. Germline values: CDR1 MDHEN, CDR2 SYDVKM. CDR3 loop: CASSLAGEISYEQYF. The DNA for the CDR3 is TGTGCCAGCAGTTTAGCGGGAGAGATCTCCTACGAGCAGTACTTC.

V is TRBV2 and J is TRBJ1-3; D uncertain. The CDR3 runs 14 residues. V was cut by 4 bases and J by 1 base, with 8 bases left in between. CDR1 is SNHLY and CDR2 is FYNNEI in the germline V gene. This CDR3 reads CASSGAVSGNTIYF. The CDR3 bases are TGTGCCAGCAGTGGGGCAGTTTCTGGAAACACCATATATTTT. Supplemented by reference TRBV2 and TRBJ1-3, the full variable domain reads EPEVTQTPSHQVTQMGQEVILRCVPISNHLYFYWYRQILGQKVEFLVSFYNNEISEKSEIFDDQFSVERPDGSNFTLKIRSTKLEDSAMYFCASSGAVSGNTIYFGEGSWLTVV.

Only one count was recorded for this clone. The rearrangement links TRBV12-2 to TRBJ2-1; the D call of TRBD2 is as the table states it, not checked on the DNA. TRBV12-2 is given as a pseudogene. CDR3 length equals 15 residues. CDR3 residues: CASRLAWRLYNEQFF. The CDR3 nucleotides read TGTGCAAGTCGCTTAGCGTGGAGACTGTACAATGAGCAGTTCTTC.

The chain has TRBV13 and TRBJ2-7; 8 nucleotides match TRBD1. Germline-derived CDR1 and CDR2 are PRHDT and FYEKMQ (reference sequence). The J segment lost 2 bases and the V segment lost 1 base, leaving 4 bases of the junction unmatched. The CDR3 consists of 15 residues. Here the CDR3 reads CASSLEGDRTYEQYF. The CDR3 region has the DNA TGTGCCAGCAGCTTAGAGGGGGACAGGACCTACGAGCAGTACTTC. The complete variable domain, with remaining parts taken from reference TRBV13 and TRBJ2-7, reads AAGVIQSPRHLIKEKRETATLKCYPIPRHDTVYWYQQGPGQDPQFLISFYEKMQSDKGSIPDRFSAQQFSDYHSELNMSSLELGDSALYFCASSLEGDRTYEQYFGPGTRLTVT.

The chain links TRBV5-6 to TRBJ1-3; possibly TRBD1 for D (5 bases). The V and J ends lost 5 bases and 2 bases respectively, with 8 bases between them. This CDR3 has 13 amino acids. Germline CDR1 SGHDT, CDR2 YYEEEE. In DNA, the CDR3 is TGTGCCAGCAGTCCAGGGACTGGAAACACCATATATTTT. Its protein is CASSPGTGNTIYF.

This rearrangement joins TRBV11-3 to TRBJ2-1; D is perhaps TRBD1 (6 bases). With 4 bases removed from V and 6 bases from J, the gap between germline ends came to 13 bases. The CDR3 runs 14 residues. The germline gives CDR1 SGHNT, CDR2 YENEEA. CDR3 amino acids: CASSWDKLVNEQFF. The CDR3 DNA sequence: TGTGCCAGCAGCTGGGACAAACTGGTCAATGAGCAGTTCTTC.

V and J are TRBV5-3 and TRBJ2-5, with D possibly TRBD1 on 5 matching bases. TRBV5-3 is labeled an ORF, and its function is uncertain. The CDR3 has 16 amino acids. The V and J ends lost 4 bases and 5 bases respectively, with 21 bases between them. CDR3 coding DNA: TGTGCCAGAAGCACCCCGGACACGCTGCCCCGGGAGACCCAGTACTTC. Translation: CARSTPDTLPRETQYF.

The rearrangement uses TRBV7-2 and TRBJ2-7; weak D call: TRBD2 (5 bases). V was shortened by 2 bases and J by 2 bases, with 10 bases between the two germline ends. This CDR3 is built from 14 residues. Germline V gene sequence: CDR1 SGHTA, CDR2 FQGNSA. CDR3: CASSLSSAAYEQYF. The CDR3 DNA follows: TGTGCCAGCAGCTTAAGTAGCGCCGCCTACGAGCAGTACTTC.

V and J are TRBV5-6 and TRBJ1-2; a possible D gene is TRBD1 (6 bases). The germline CDR1 and CDR2 sequences are SGHDT and YYEEEE. CDR3 length: 14 residues. V lost 0 bases and J 6 bases, leaving 12 bases between the germline ends. CDR3: CASSLAARGHGYTF. As DNA, the CDR3 is TGTGCCAGCAGCTTGGCCGCCAGGGGCCATGGCTACACCTTC.

The J gene is TRBJ1-1, the V gene TRBV6-5; TRBD1 agrees at 8 bases. This CDR3 region has 14 residues. V lost 2 bases, J lost 7 bases, and 6 bases stayed unmatched. Germline CDR1 is MNHEY and CDR2 is SVGAGI. CDR3 sequence reads: CASSYGPGGYEAFF. CDR3 in DNA: TGTGCCAGCAGTTACGGGCCAGGGGGCTATGAAGCTTTCTTT.

The rearrangement uses TRBV19 and TRBJ2-1, with TRBD2 matching over 12 bases. The length of the CDR3 is 18 residues. The germline V gene has CDR1 LNHDA and CDR2 SQIVND (reference sequence). Trimming took 3 bases from V and 0 from J; bases not matched to a gene: 6. The CDR3 spells CASSIGLAGGSSYNEQFF. In nucleotides, the CDR3 is TGTGCCAGTAGTATCGGGCTAGCGGGGGGGAGCTCCTACAATGAGCAGTTCTTC.

The V gene is TRBV5-1, the J gene TRBJ2-3; D perhaps matches TRBD1 (5 bases). The CDR3 has 14 residues. Trimming removed 5 bases from V and 3 bases from J, with 13 bases in between. CDR1 and CDR2 (germline): SGHRS, YFSETQ. CDR3: CASSRGLGTDTQYF. Written as DNA, the CDR3 is TGCGCCAGCAGTAGGGGTTTAGGTACAGATACGCAGTATTTT.

The chain combines TRBV9 with TRBJ1-2, with D possibly being TRBD1 (5 bases). The germline gives CDR1 SGDLS, CDR2 YYNGEE. The CDR3 runs to 15 residues. Trimming cost V 2 bases and J 0 bases, with 11 bases left between them. The CDR3 coding sequence is TGTGCCAGCAGCGTGACAGCTGGGACTAACTATGGCTACACCTTC. It is translated as CASSVTAGTNYGYTF.

V gene TRBV27 combines with J gene TRBJ1-3; TRBD1 matches at 8 bases. V shed 5 bases and J 2 bases; nucleotides not matched to a gene: 5. Per the germline V gene, CDR1 is MNHEY and CDR2 is SMNVEV (reference sequence). The CDR3 has 15 residues. As DNA, the CDR3 is TGTGCCAGCAGTCATCAGGGGGCTGCTGGAAACACCATATATTTT. Its protein product is CASSHQGAAGNTIYF.

The chain is built from TRBV6-1 and TRBJ2-5; possibly TRBD2 for D (6 bases). Per the germline V gene, CDR1 is MNHNS and CDR2 is SASEGT. V was cut by 6 bases and J by 1 base, with 9 bases left in between. This CDR3 spans 13 amino acids. This CDR3 reads CASRDGGQETQYF. The CDR3, as DNA: TGTGCCAGCAGGGACGGGGGCCAAGAGACCCAGTACTTC.

The chain links TRBV27 to TRBJ2-6; a weak D match, TRBD1 (5 bases). Between the trimmed V and J ends, which lost 2 bases and 5 bases, there was a span of 19 bases. Germline-derived CDR1 and CDR2 are MNHEY and SMNVEV (reference sequence). CDR3 length: 18 residues. This chain's CDR3 is CASSLRGGSYRRANVLTF. CDR3 coding DNA: TGTGCCAGCAGTTTAAGGGGCGGATCCTATCGGAGGGCCAACGTCCTGACTTTC.

The CDR3 nucleotides are TGTGCCAGCAAAGGGTTACGGGGGGGGCCAGATACGCAGTATTTT. It encodes CASKGLRGGPDTQYF. The chain carries TRBV27 and TRBJ2-3; TRBD2 matches at 8 bases. Germline assignment: CDR1 MNHEY and CDR2 SMNVEV (reference sequence). V dropped 7 bases and J dropped 4; count of bases not matched to a gene: 10. The CDR3 is 15 residues long.

The chain carries TRBV19 and TRBJ1-2, with 8 bases that match TRBD1. The CDR3 spans 13 residues. From germline, CDR1 is LNHDA and CDR2 SQIVND (reference sequence). V trimming: 7 bases; J trimming: 8 bases; junction bases outside the gene matches: 9. The CDR3 DNA reads as TGTGCCAGTACCCAGACAGGGGAGTTCGGCTACACCTTC. Residues: CASTQTGEFGYTF. Filled out from reference TRBV19 and TRBJ1-2, the complete variable domain reads DGGITQSPKYLFRKEGQNVTLSCEQNLNHDAMYWYRQDPGQGLRLIYYSQIVNDFQKGDIAEGYSVSREKKESFPLTVTSAQKNPTAFYLCASTQTGEFGYTFGSGTRLTVV.

The chain is built from TRBV4-1 and TRBJ2-5; no clear D gene. From germline, CDR1 is MGHRA and CDR2 YSYEKL. The V and J ends lost 0 bases and 3 bases respectively, with 5 bases between them. The CDR3 sequence is 13 residues long. The CDR3 DNA sequence: TGCGCCAGCAGCCAAGACCCGGAAGAGACCCAGTACTTC. This translates into CASSQDPEETQYF.